These 11 T cell receptor beta chains were sequenced from one sample in a study of blood T cell repertoires in COVID-19. Some clones are missing from TCRdb's copy, which holds only in-frame ones; the method was immunoSEQ multiplex PCR. The sample has roughly 200,000 clones, approximately 89% seen once; the top ten hold 6.2%. Sample: PBMCs or T cells enriched from blood (not recorded which). Every receptor here comes from a man aged 35 to 55 who had recovered from COVID-19.

V and J are TRBV30 and TRBJ2-3; perhaps TRBD2 as D (6 bases). The CDR3 sequence is 13 residues long. V lost 2 bases to trimming and J lost 8 bases, with 14 bases between them. Germline V gene sequence: CDR1 GTSNPN, CDR2 SVGIG (reference sequence). CDR3 coding DNA: TGTGCCTGGAGTCCCTTTGACGGGGGTACGCAGTATTTT. Translation gives CAWSPFDGGTQYF.

The chain recombines TRBV5-1 with TRBJ1-1, with 7 bases matching TRBD1. From germline, CDR1 is SGHRS and CDR2 YFSETQ. V trimming: 4 bases; J trimming: 0 bases; junction bases outside the gene matches: 9. This CDR3 spans 16 amino acids. The CDR3 reads CASSQGWGQMNTEAFF. For the CDR3, the DNA is TGCGCCAGCAGCCAGGGATGGGGACAGATGAACACTGAAGCTTTCTTT.

The gene calls are TRBV12-3 or TRBV12-4 and TRBJ1-2; D uncertain. CDR3 size: 13 residues. The germline V and J ends were trimmed by 6 bases and 0 bases, with 8 bases remaining between them. The CDR3 is CASRYSPNYGYTF. Written as DNA, the CDR3 is TGTGCCAGCAGGTATAGCCCTAACTATGGCTACACCTTC.

The CDR3 sequence is CASSLDTSTDTQYF. CDR3 in DNA: TGCGCCAGCAGCTTAGACACCAGCACAGATACGCAGTATTTT. The rearrangement links TRBV5-1 to TRBJ2-3; D remains ambiguous. This CDR3 comprises 14 residues. Germline V gene data show CDR1 as SGHRS and CDR2 as YFSETQ. Trimming removed 2 bases at V and 0 bases at J, with 7 bases between.

The chain has TRBV30 and TRBJ1-2; 9 positions agree with TRBD1. This CDR3 is built from 14 residues. CDR1 is GTSNPN, CDR2 SVGIG, per germline (reference sequence). The V segment lost 1 base and the J segment 4 bases; nucleotides outside the gene matches: 4. CDR3 DNA sequence: TGTGCCTGGAGTGGGGACAGGGAGCGCTATGGCTACACCTTC. Amino acids: CAWSGDRERYGYTF.

V is TRBV14 and J is TRBJ2-2; D is perhaps TRBD2 (6 bases). V was trimmed by 1 base and J by 7 bases, leaving 19 bases between them. The CDR3 is 17 amino acids. Germline-derived CDR1 and CDR2 are SGHDN and FVKESK. The CDR3 protein is CASSQVRSTLGGGELFF. As DNA, the CDR3 is TGTGCCAGCAGCCAAGTAAGGTCTACTCTGGGGGGCGGGGAGCTGTTTTTT.

J is TRBJ2-7 and V is TRBV3-1 (or the pseudogene TRBV3-2); TRBD2 is a possible D gene (6 bases). V was pared by 3 bases and J by 7 bases, with 19 bases between. In germline, CDR1 is LGHDT, CDR2 YNNKEL (reference sequence). This CDR3 is built from 15 residues. DNA of the CDR3: TGTGCCAGCAGCCAGGGACTTACCCCCACTGGTGAGCAGTACTTC. Translating gives CASSQGLTPTGEQYF.

This clone was counted only a few times. V usage is TRBV2 and J usage is TRBJ2-7, with 10 bases fitting TRBD1. V shed 3 bases and J 4 bases; nucleotides not matched to a gene: 3. Per germline, CDR1 SNHLY and CDR2 FYNNEI. The CDR3 is made up of 14 amino acids. The DNA of the CDR3 is TGTGCCAGCAGTGAGGGACAGGGGACATACGAGCAGTACTTC. This sequence encodes CASSEGQGTYEQYF.

The chain joins TRBV13 to TRBJ2-2; no definite D call. Germline V gives CDR1 PRHDT, CDR2 FYEKMQ (reference sequence). This CDR3 region has 12 residues. With 3 bases removed from V and 6 bases from J, the gap between germline ends came to 5 bases. The CDR3 here is CASSLGPGELFF. In DNA form, the CDR3 reads TGTGCCAGCAGCTTGGGCCCCGGGGAGCTGTTTTTT.

The genes are TRBV5-1 and TRBJ1-2; tentative D call: TRBD1 (5 bases). V shed 0 bases and J shed 3 bases, with 9 bases lying between them. This CDR3 region has 14 residues. From germline, CDR1 is SGHRS and CDR2 YFSETQ. The CDR3 region has the DNA TGCGCCAGCAGCTTGGGACAGCGTGACTATGGCTACACCTTC. Protein product: CASSLGQRDYGYTF.

This chain joins TRBV19 and TRBJ1-1; D is uncertain. Germline V gene sequence: CDR1 LNHDA, CDR2 SQIVND (reference sequence). This CDR3 is built from 14 residues. The V gene lost 3 bases and the J gene lost 1 base, with 9 bases spanning the gap. CDR3 region: CASSMVAGNTEAFF. The CDR3 region has the DNA TGTGCCAGTAGTATGGTGGCTGGGAACACTGAAGCTTTCTTT.